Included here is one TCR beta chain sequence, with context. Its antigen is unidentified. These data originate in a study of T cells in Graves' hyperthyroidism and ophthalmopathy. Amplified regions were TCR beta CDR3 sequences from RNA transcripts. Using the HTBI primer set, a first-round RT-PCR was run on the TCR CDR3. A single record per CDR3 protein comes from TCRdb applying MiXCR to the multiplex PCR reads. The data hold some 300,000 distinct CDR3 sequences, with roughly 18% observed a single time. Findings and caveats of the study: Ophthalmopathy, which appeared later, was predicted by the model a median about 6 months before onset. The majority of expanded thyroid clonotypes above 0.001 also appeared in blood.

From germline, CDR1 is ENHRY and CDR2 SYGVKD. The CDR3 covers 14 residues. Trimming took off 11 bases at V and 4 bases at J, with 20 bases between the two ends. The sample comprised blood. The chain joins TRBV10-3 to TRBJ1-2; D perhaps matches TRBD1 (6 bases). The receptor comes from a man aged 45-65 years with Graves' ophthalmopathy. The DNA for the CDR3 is TGTGCCTCCCAGGGGAGGGCTCCTCTCTATGGCTACACCTTC. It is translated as CASQGRAPLYGYTF.